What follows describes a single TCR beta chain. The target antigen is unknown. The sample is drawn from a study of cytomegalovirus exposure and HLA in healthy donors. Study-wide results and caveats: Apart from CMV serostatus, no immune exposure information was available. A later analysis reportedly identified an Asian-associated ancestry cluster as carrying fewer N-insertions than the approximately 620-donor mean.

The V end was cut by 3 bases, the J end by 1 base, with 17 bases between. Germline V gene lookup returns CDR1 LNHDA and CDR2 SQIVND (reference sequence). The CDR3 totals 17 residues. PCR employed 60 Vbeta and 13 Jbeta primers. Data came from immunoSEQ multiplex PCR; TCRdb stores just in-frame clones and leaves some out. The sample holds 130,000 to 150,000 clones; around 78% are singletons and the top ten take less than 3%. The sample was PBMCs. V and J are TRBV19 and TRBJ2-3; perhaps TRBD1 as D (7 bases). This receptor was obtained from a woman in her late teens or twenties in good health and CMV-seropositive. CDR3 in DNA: TGTGCCAGTAGTATTAGAACAGGCAGGGGGGGCACAGATACGCAGTATTTT. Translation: CASSIRTGRGGTDTQYF. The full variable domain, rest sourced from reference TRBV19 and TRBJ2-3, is DGGITQSPKYLFRKEGQNVTLSCEQNLNHDAMYWYRQDPGQGLRLIYYSQIVNDFQKGDIAEGYSVSREKKESFPLTVTSAQKNPTAFYLCASSIRTGRGGTDTQYFGPGTRLTVL.